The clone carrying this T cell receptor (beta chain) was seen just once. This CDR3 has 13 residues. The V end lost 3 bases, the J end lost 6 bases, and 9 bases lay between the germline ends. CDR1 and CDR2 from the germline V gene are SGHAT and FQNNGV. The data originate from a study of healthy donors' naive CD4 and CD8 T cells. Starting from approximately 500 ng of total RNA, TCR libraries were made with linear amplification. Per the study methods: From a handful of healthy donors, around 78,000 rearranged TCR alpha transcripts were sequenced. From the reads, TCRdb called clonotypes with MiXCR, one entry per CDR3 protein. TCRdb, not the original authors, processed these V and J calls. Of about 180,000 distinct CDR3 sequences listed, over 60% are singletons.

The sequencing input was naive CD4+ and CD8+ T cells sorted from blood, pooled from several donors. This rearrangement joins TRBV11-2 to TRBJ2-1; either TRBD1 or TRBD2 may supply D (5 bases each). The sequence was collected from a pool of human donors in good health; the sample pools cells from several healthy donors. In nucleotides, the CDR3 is TGTGCCAGCAGCTTGAGAGGGGCCAATGAGCAGTTCTTC. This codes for CASSLRGANEQFF.